The sequence of this T cell receptor (beta chain) was determined in a study of blood T cell repertoires in COVID-19. Across the study: The cDNA or gDNA used as material had been derived from T cells, B-cell-depleted T cells, or PBMCs.

TCRdb's table, derived via immunoSEQ multiplex PCR, lists solely in-frame clones and lacks some. The table includes about 56,000 clones, around 84% detected once. The germline CDR1 and CDR2 sequences are SGHRS and YFSETQ. The CDR3 runs to 15 residues. The germline V and J ends were trimmed by 0 bases and 4 bases, with 13 bases remaining between them. V is TRBV5-1 and J is TRBJ1-1; D uncertain. The source material was peripheral blood. This receptor was obtained from a woman older than 75 with acute or convalescent COVID-19. The DNA of the CDR3 is TGCGCCAGCAGCTTGGTAGGCACCGGAGGCACTGAAGCTTTCTTT. As protein: CASSLVGTGGTEAFF.